The TCR beta chain under discussion was sequenced for a study of blood T cell repertoires in COVID-19. Looking at the study overall: Researchers got acute and convalescent COVID-19 samples from the United States, Italy and Spain. Nucleic acid was either cDNA or gDNA, and it came from T cells, B-cell-depleted T cells, or PBMCs.

The germline CDR1 and CDR2 sequences are SGHRS and YFSETQ. The CDR3 extends over 14 amino acids. V gave up 0 bases and J gave up 3 bases, with 10 bases separating them. Original handling: Using reference gene primer amplification, nucleated cell counts were estimated. Clones were read by immunoSEQ multiplex PCR, and TCRdb kept only the in-frame ones, dropping some. That table is the source of V, J and clone size, and D and trimming were worked out from the DNA. The table lists approximately 220,000 clones, 65% to 85% of them singletons. The sequence was obtained from a woman in her 50s with acute or convalescent COVID-19. Sequenced: peripheral blood. The rearrangement uses TRBV5-1 and TRBJ2-7; D is ambiguous. The CDR3 DNA follows: TGCGCCAGCAGCTTGGGGCCAGATGTCTACGAGCAGTACTTC. It codes for CASSLGPDVYEQYF. Full variable domain (outside the CDR3, taken from reference TRBV5-1 and TRBJ2-7): KAGVTQTPRYLIKTRGQQVTLSCSPISGHRSVSWYQQTPGQGLQFLFEYFSETQRNKGNFPGRFSGRQFSNSRSEMNVSTLELGDSALYLCASSLGPDVYEQYFGPGTRLTVT.